This TCR beta chain was recorded in a study of T cells after yellow fever vaccination. TCRdb reprocessed the 5' RACE reads with MiXCR, giving one entry per CDR3 protein. The sample lists about 340,000 distinct CDR3 sequences, approximately 13% occurring once. The receptor was derived from a man between 18 and 35 years old who received the YFV17D yellow fever vaccine. The sample was CD4+ T cells sorted from PBMCs, taken 15 days after the yellow fever booster vaccination.

CDR3 bases: TGTGCCAGCAGTTACAGGGTAGAGACTGAAGCTTTCTTT. It translates to CASSYRVETEAFF. The chain combines TRBV6-5 with TRBJ1-1; D is unclear. Germline V CDR1 and CDR2: MNHEY, SVGAGI. V was shortened by 2 bases and J by 5 bases, with 9 bases between the two germline ends. The CDR3 covers 13 residues.